The 18 T cell receptor beta chains reported below all come from one sample, sequenced in a study of cytomegalovirus exposure and HLA in healthy donors. The PCR was carried out with 60 Vbeta primers and 13 Jbeta primers. Measured with immunoSEQ multiplex PCR; TCRdb has only the in-frame clones, and not every one. The table shows 69,000 or so clones, with 70% to 80% occurring only once. The sequenced sample was PBMCs. The receptors originated from a man aged 18 to 29 in good health and CMV-seronegative.

V gene TRBV19 combines with J gene TRBJ1-4; 10 nucleotides match TRBD1. The CDR3 runs to 14 residues. Trimming removed 10 bases from V and 4 bases from J; junction bases left unmatched: 6. In germline, CDR1 is LNHDA, CDR2 SQIVND (reference sequence). In nucleotides, the CDR3 is TGTGCCACCGTGGACAGGGGGAATAATGAAAAACTGTTTTTT. It specifies CATVDRGNNEKLFF.

The chain is built from TRBV2 and TRBJ1-4; TRBD1 might be the D (5 bases). The CDR3 loop spans 15 amino acids. Germline V gives CDR1 SNHLY, CDR2 FYNNEI. V lost 6 bases to trimming and J lost 1 base, with 12 bases between them. CDR3 sequence reads: CASRELRGTNEKLFF. The CDR3 coding sequence is TGTGCCAGCAGGGAACTTAGGGGAACTAATGAAAAACTGTTTTTT.

This chain connects TRBV6-5 to TRBJ2-5; D possibly corresponds to TRBD2 (5 bases). The CDR3 consists of 13 residues. Trimming took off 5 bases at V and 9 bases at J, with 16 bases between the two ends. Looked up from germline, CDR1 is MNHEY and CDR2 is SVGAGI. CDR3 coding DNA: TGTGCCAGCAGTACCGGGTTCGGAGGATCCCAGTACTTC. Protein: CASSTGFGGSQYF.

This chain connects TRBV15 to TRBJ2-1, with 8 positions matching TRBD2. CDR1 and CDR2 from the germline V gene are LNHNV and YYDKDF (reference sequence). The CDR3 is 15 residues long. The ends lost 5 bases at V and 8 bases at J; junction bases unmatched: 11. CDR3 DNA: TGTGCCACCAGCGGATGGGGACTAGTCCTTGATGAGCAGTTCTTC. Protein sequence: CATSGWGLVLDEQFF.

J is TRBJ1-2 and V is TRBV28; TRBD1 matches at 7 bases. CDR3 length: 14 residues. V gave up 1 base and J gave up 8 bases; unmatched junction bases: 7. The germline V gene has CDR1 MDHEN and CDR2 SYDVKM. In nucleotides, the CDR3 is TGTGCCAGCAGTTTATCACAGGGGAAGGGCGGCTACACCTTC. Its protein is CASSLSQGKGGYTF.

The chain is built from TRBV4-2 and TRBJ2-3; 16 bases align to TRBD2. V was pared by 0 bases and J by 4 bases, with 1 base of the junction left unmatched. The germline V gene has CDR1 LGHNA and CDR2 YNFKEQ. This CDR3 is built from 17 residues. CDR3 DNA sequence: TGTGCCAGCAGCCAAGACGGGACTAGCGGGGGGGCAGATACGCAGTATTTT. Amino acids: CASSQDGTSGGADTQYF.

The chain has TRBV25-1 and TRBJ1-4, with D perhaps matching TRBD1 (5 bases). V dropped 8 bases and J dropped 11 bases, with 27 bases sitting between them. Germline-derived CDR1 and CDR2 are MGHDK and SYGVNS. CDR3 length: 16 amino acids. The CDR3: CASALPRAQAGDKLFF. In DNA, the CDR3 is TGTGCCAGCGCCCTCCCCAGGGCCCAGGCAGGTGACAAACTGTTTTTT.

Only a few counts were recorded for this clone. V is TRBV30 and J is TRBJ2-7, with TRBD2 identical over 12 bases. This CDR3 is 15 amino acids long. Unmatched junction bases numbered 10, after V lost 7 bases and J lost 3 bases. Germline CDR1 reads GTSNPN; CDR2 reads SVGIG (reference sequence). CDR3 region: CASGGRLAGDYEQYF. As DNA, the CDR3 is TGTGCCTCCGGAGGTCGACTAGCGGGGGACTACGAGCAGTACTTC.

The chain recombines TRBV6-1 with TRBJ1-1, with D unresolved. V was cut by 7 bases and J by 1 base, with 13 bases left in between. Looked up from germline, CDR1 is MNHNS and CDR2 is SASEGT. The CDR3 covers 14 residues. The CDR3 DNA follows: TGTGCCAGCATCATAAGCCTAGGGAACACTGAAGCTTTCTTT. Protein: CASIISLGNTEAFF.

V and J are TRBV6-6 and TRBJ2-2, with D unclear. The CDR3 length is 13 residues. The V gene lost 1 base and the J gene lost 6 bases, with 6 bases spanning the gap. CDR1 is MNHNY and CDR2 is SVGAGI in the germline V gene (reference sequence). CDR3 sequence: CASSYYGAGELFF. The CDR3 nucleotides are TGTGCCAGCAGTTACTACGGTGCCGGGGAGCTGTTTTTT.

This chain connects TRBV7-9 to TRBJ1-5, with no clear D. With 1 base removed from V and 3 bases from J, the gap between germline ends came to 7 bases. The CDR3 is 14 residues long. Germline CDR1 is SEHNR and CDR2 is FQNEAQ (reference sequence). CDR3 amino acids: CASSLGQFNQPQHF. The CDR3 coding sequence is TGTGCCAGCAGCTTAGGCCAGTTCAATCAGCCCCAGCATTTT.

The chain uses TRBV19 and TRBJ1-5, with D perhaps TRBD1 (6 bases). The CDR3 loop spans 19 amino acids. The germline gives CDR1 LNHDA, CDR2 SQIVND (reference sequence). Trimming took off 6 bases at V and 2 bases at J, with 26 bases between the two ends. CDR3 sequence: CASRDEDRGVFFGNQPQHF. CDR3 DNA: TGTGCCAGTAGGGACGAGGACAGAGGGGTATTTTTCGGCAATCAGCCCCAGCATTTT.

The chain recombines TRBV7-9 with TRBJ2-5; 10 nucleotides line up with TRBD1. V was clipped by 1 base and J by 2 bases; unmatched bases: 4. Germline V CDR1 and CDR2: SEHNR, FQNEAQ (reference sequence). This CDR3 spans 16 amino acids. The CDR3 DNA reads TGTGCCAGCAGCTTAGAACGGGACAGGGGACAAGAGACCCAGTACTTC. It yields the protein CASSLERDRGQETQYF. Full variable domain (rest looked up from reference TRBV7-9 and TRBJ2-5): DTGVSQNPRHKITKRGQNVTFRCDPISEHNRLYWYRQTLGQGPEFLTYFQNEAQLEKSRLLSDRFSAERPKGSFSTLEIQRTEQGDSAMYLCASSLERDRGQETQYFGPGTRLLVL.

The J gene is TRBJ2-3, the V gene TRBV29-1; TRBD1 aligns across 10 bases. V was clipped by 5 bases and J by 1 base; unmatched bases: 6. The CDR3 has 15 amino acids. Looked up from germline, CDR1 is SQVTM and CDR2 is ANQGSEA. The CDR3 DNA is TGCAGCGTTCCGGGACAGGGGTCGGGCACAGATACGCAGTATTTT. This translates into CSVPGQGSGTDTQYF.

V is TRBV5-1 and J is TRBJ2-5, with D perhaps matching TRBD1 (5 bases). Germline CDR1 is SGHRS and CDR2 is YFSETQ. The CDR3 has 15 amino acids. The V end lost 0 bases, the J end lost 1 base, and 10 bases lay between the germline ends. DNA for the CDR3: TGCGCCAGCAGCTTGGCTGTAGACAGCCAAGAGACCCAGTACTTC. This translates into CASSLAVDSQETQYF.

The gene calls are TRBV7-8 and TRBJ2-1; the match to TRBD2 covers 13 bases. Germline loops: CDR1 SGHVS, CDR2 FQNEAQ. V shed 1 base, J shed 5 bases, and the junction held 2 bases outside the gene matches. This CDR3 spans 16 amino acids. The CDR3 reads CASSLGLAGGHNEQFF. The CDR3 DNA is TGTGCCAGCAGCTTAGGACTAGCGGGGGGCCACAATGAGCAGTTCTTC.

The V gene is TRBV29-1, the J gene TRBJ1-1; maybe TRBD1 (6 bases). The V end was cut by 7 bases, the J end by 2 bases, with 20 bases between. The CDR3 has 15 residues. Germline CDR1 reads SQVTM; CDR2 reads ANQGSEA. The CDR3 DNA sequence: TGCAGCGGTCAAGGGGGACAAACCATCAACACTGAAGCTTTCTTT. It translates to CSGQGGQTINTEAFF.

V and J are TRBV6-5 and TRBJ1-2; TRBD1 is a possible D gene (6 bases). V was clipped by 6 bases and J by 8 bases, with 16 bases between them. The CDR3 runs 13 residues. The germline gives CDR1 MNHEY, CDR2 SVGAGI. This CDR3 is CASSREGGGGYTF. CDR3 sequence (DNA): TGTGCCAGCAGCCGGGAGGGGGGAGGGGGCTACACCTTC.